Each of the 21 T cell receptor beta chains below was sequenced from the same sample in a study of shared clonotypes between healthy human individuals. The method was immunoSEQ multiplex PCR; TCRdb's version includes in-frame clones alone and lacks a portion of them. The data hold about 2.4 million clones, with over 85% observed a single time. The sample was naive CD4+ T cells from PBMCs. Indicated subset: CD45RA+ positively selected. These TCRs come from a man younger than 30 in good health. Some clones in this sample may be carry-over from other donors' samples.

CDR3 residues: CASSSQTRLAGQETQYF. CDR3 nucleotide sequence: TGCGCCAGCAGCTCCCAGACGAGACTAGCGGGTCAAGAGACCCAGTACTTC. V and J are TRBV5-1 and TRBJ2-5, with 10 bases aligning to TRBD2. Per the germline V gene, CDR1 is SGHRS and CDR2 is YFSETQ. The CDR3 consists of 17 residues. The V segment lost 3 bases and the J segment 2 bases; nucleotides outside the gene matches: 10.

This clone showed up just once. This sequence joins TRBV28 and TRBJ2-7; the D gene is possibly TRBD2 (6 bases). V lost 6 bases and J 2 bases, leaving 23 bases between the germline ends. Germline CDR1 and CDR2: MDHEN and SYDVKM. The CDR3 spans 17 residues. The DNA for the CDR3 is TGTGCCAGCAGGGCAAGCTTGGGGACTTTTAAGACCTACGAGCAGTACTTC. It yields the protein CASRASLGTFKTYEQYF. The full variable domain, with the rest looked up from reference TRBV28 and TRBJ2-7, is DVKVTQSSRYLVKRTGEKVFLECVQDMDHENMFWYRQDPGLGLRLIYFSYDVKMKEKGDIPEGYSVSREKKERFSLILESASTNQTSMYLCASRASLGTFKTYEQYFGPGTRLTVT.

The chain links TRBV19 to TRBJ2-1; D may be TRBD2 (5 bases). Germline CDR1 LNHDA, CDR2 SQIVND (reference sequence). Trimming shortened V by 9 bases and J by 5 bases, and 20 bases separated the two germline ends. The CDR3 extends over 15 amino acids. The CDR3 loop is CASSLRGEGDNEQFF. The CDR3 bases are TGTGCCAGCTCCCTCCGGGGAGAGGGAGACAATGAGCAGTTCTTC.

Turning to this clone: Other DNA sequences in the sample encode the same CDR3. The V call is TRBV9, the J call TRBJ2-2; no firm D call. The CDR3 contains 13 residues. V dropped 0 bases and J dropped 6 bases, with 6 bases sitting between them. From germline, CDR1 is SGDLS and CDR2 YYNGEE. CDR3 amino acids: CASSVDLAGELFF. The CDR3 DNA reads as TGTGCCAGCAGCGTAGACCTAGCCGGGGAGCTGTTTTTT.

This rearrangement joins TRBV2 to TRBJ2-4; D perhaps matches TRBD2 (6 bases). The germline gives CDR1 SNHLY, CDR2 FYNNEI. Trimming stripped 6 bases from V and 6 bases from J, with 12 bases between. This CDR3 spans 13 amino acids. The CDR3 DNA sequence: TGTGCCAGCAGCCCAAATAGCGGAAACATTCAGTACTTC. Translation gives CASSPNSGNIQYF.

This sequence joins TRBV7-9 and TRBJ1-1; D gene unclear. CDR1 is SEHNR and CDR2 is FQNEAQ in the germline V gene (reference sequence). This CDR3 has 15 residues. V lost 5 bases, J lost 5 bases, and 18 bases lay in between. CDR3: CASSPSNADLTEAFF. DNA for the CDR3: TGTGCCAGCAGCCCATCCAACGCTGACCTTACTGAAGCTTTCTTT.

The genes are TRBV15 and TRBJ2-1; 7 nucleotides align to TRBD2. With 2 bases clipped from V and 10 bases from J, the junction kept 8 bases outside the gene matches. Germline-derived CDR1 and CDR2 are LNHNV and YYDKDF (reference sequence). This CDR3 is 14 amino acids long. The CDR3: CATSRPGGSWEQFF. CDR3 in DNA: TGTGCCACCAGCAGACCCGGGGGGAGTTGGGAGCAGTTCTTC.

This clone was detected once. The chain has TRBV9 and TRBJ2-6, with D uncertain. Between the trimmed V and J ends, which lost 4 bases and 0 bases, there was a span of 8 bases. There are 15 residues in the CDR3. Looked up from germline, CDR1 is SGDLS and CDR2 is YYNGEE. In DNA, the CDR3 is TGTGCCAGCAGCCCAGCTTCCTCTGGGGCCAACGTCCTGACTTTC. Its translation: CASSPASSGANVLTF. Combining the CDR3 with reference TRBV9 and TRBJ2-6 gives the whole variable domain DSGVTQTPKHLITATGQRVTLRCSPRSGDLSVYWYQQSLDQGLQFLIQYYNGEERAKGNILERFSAQQFPDLHSELNLSSLELGDSALYFCASSPASSGANVLTFGAGSRLTVL.

The J gene is TRBJ2-5, the V gene TRBV2; D remains ambiguous. Germline V lookup: CDR1 SNHLY, CDR2 FYNNEI. This CDR3 is built from 13 residues. Trimming removed 6 bases from V and 4 bases from J, with 12 bases in between. In DNA, the CDR3 is TGTGCCAGCAGAGTTGCCCTCCCAGAGACCCAGTACTTC. Translated, it gives CASRVALPETQYF. The full variable domain, its missing parts supplied by reference TRBV2 and TRBJ2-5, is EPEVTQTPSHQVTQMGQEVILRCVPISNHLYFYWYRQILGQKVEFLVSFYNNEISEKSEIFDDQFSVERPDGSNFTLKIRSTKLEDSAMYFCASRVALPETQYFGPGTRLLVL.

The chain employs TRBV7-9 and TRBJ2-3; D remains ambiguous. This CDR3 region has 16 residues. In germline, CDR1 is SEHNR, CDR2 FQNEAQ (reference sequence). V was cut by 0 bases and J by 0 bases, with 10 bases left in between. The CDR3 sequence is CASSLASFESTDTQYF. The CDR3 bases are TGTGCCAGCAGCTTAGCGAGTTTCGAGAGCACAGATACGCAGTATTTT.

The chain is built from TRBV18 and TRBJ2-2; no firm D call. CDR1 KGHSH and CDR2 LQKENI come from the germline V gene. The CDR3 loop spans 12 amino acids. The V and J ends lost 3 bases and 9 bases respectively, with 8 bases between them. The CDR3 region is CASSPPSRELFF. The CDR3 nucleotides read TGTGCCAGCTCACCCCCATCCAGGGAGCTGTTTTTT.

The chain links TRBV15 to TRBJ1-2, with 8 positions matching TRBD1. With V trimmed by 0 bases and J by 6 bases, 9 bases remained unmatched. The CDR3 runs to 16 residues. In germline, CDR1 is LNHNV, CDR2 YYDKDF (reference sequence). The CDR3 DNA sequence: TGTGCCACCAGCAGAGACCATGCCGGGACAGGTAATGGCTACACCTTC. Translating it yields CATSRDHAGTGNGYTF.

The rearrangement links TRBV6-1 to TRBJ2-1, with D perhaps given as TRBD1 or TRBD2 (5 bases each). V was shortened by 0 bases and J by 6 bases, with 6 bases between the two germline ends. This CDR3 comprises 13 residues. Germline V CDR1 and CDR2: MNHNS, SASEGT. This chain's CDR3 is CASSEAGANEQFF. DNA for the CDR3: TGTGCCAGCAGTGAAGCCGGGGCCAATGAGCAGTTCTTC.

This rearrangement joins TRBV5-6 to TRBJ2-7; 9 bases fit TRBD2. Losses at the gene ends were 4 bases for V and 9 bases for J; bases not matched to a gene: 17. In germline, CDR1 is SGHDT, CDR2 YYEEEE. This CDR3 has 16 amino acids. The CDR3 protein is CASSQTSGAARGGQYF. As DNA, the CDR3 is TGTGCCAGCAGCCAGACTAGCGGAGCGGCTCGGGGGGGGCAGTACTTC.

The rearrangement joins TRBV7-2 to TRBJ2-1; perhaps TRBD2 as D (5 bases). The CDR3 loop spans 15 amino acids. The germline V and J ends were trimmed by 0 bases and 8 bases, with 14 bases remaining between them. The germline gives CDR1 SGHTA, CDR2 FQGNSA. Here the CDR3 reads CASSLARFGVDEQFF. The CDR3 region has the DNA TGTGCCAGCAGCTTAGCTCGCTTCGGGGTAGATGAGCAGTTCTTC.

The V gene is TRBV11-1, the J gene TRBJ1-2; unclear D gene. V was pared by 2 bases and J by 4 bases, with 11 bases between. Germline V gives CDR1 SGHAT, CDR2 FQDESV (reference sequence). The CDR3 spans 14 residues. In nucleotides, the CDR3 is TGTGCCAGCAGCTTACGGGAGAGGAGCTATGGCTACACCTTC. The encoded protein is CASSLRERSYGYTF.

This rearrangement joins TRBV5-1 to TRBJ2-2, with D perhaps matching TRBD1 (6 bases). Germline-derived CDR1 and CDR2 are SGHRS and YFSETQ. This CDR3 comprises 19 residues. Trimming shortened V by 4 bases and J by 4 bases, and 26 bases separated the two germline ends. CDR3: CASSIPRRNRDEGTGELFF. The CDR3 DNA reads TGCGCCAGCAGCATCCCCCGGCGAAACAGGGATGAGGGCACCGGGGAGCTGTTTTTT.

V usage is TRBV7-9 and J usage is TRBJ2-5, with 7 nucleotides matching TRBD2. Trimming at V came to 5 bases and at J to 11 bases, leaving 14 bases not matched to a gene. The germline V gene encodes CDR1 SEHNR and CDR2 FQNEAQ (reference sequence). The CDR3 sequence is 14 residues long. The CDR3 region has the DNA TGTGCCAGCAGCCAAACCGGGACGGCGGGGGAGCAGTACTTC. Amino acid sequence: CASSQTGTAGEQYF.

V usage is TRBV11-2 and J usage is TRBJ2-5, with 13 bases matching TRBD2. The germline V gene encodes CDR1 SGHAT and CDR2 FQNNGV. Unmatched junction bases numbered 1, after V lost 4 bases and J lost 2 bases. This CDR3 region has 15 residues. Here the CDR3 DNA reads TGTGCCAGCAGCTCGGGACTAGCGGGGCAAGAGACCCAGTACTTC. It encodes CASSSGLAGQETQYF.

About this clone itself: This may be a read error: a much more frequent sequence differs by one nucleotide. The chain carries TRBV7-9 and TRBJ1-1; D gene uncertain. The CDR3 has 13 residues. Trimming left V 1 base short and J 1 base short, with 4 bases between. The V gene's germline CDR1 is SEHNR and CDR2 FQNEAQ (reference sequence). The CDR3 region has the DNA TGTGCCAGCAGCTTAGAGGAGAACACTGAAGCTTTCTTT. Its translation is CASSLEENTEAFF.

The CDR3 spells CATLGTGTTRYF. The DNA for the CDR3 is TGTGCCACTCTCGGGACAGGGACCACTAGGTACTTC. This sequence joins TRBV7-3 and TRBJ2-7, with TRBD1 identical over 9 bases. V lost 10 bases to trimming and J lost 12 bases; unmatched junction nucleotides: 13. Germline V gene sequence: CDR1 SGHTA, CDR2 FQGTGA. The CDR3 contains 12 residues.